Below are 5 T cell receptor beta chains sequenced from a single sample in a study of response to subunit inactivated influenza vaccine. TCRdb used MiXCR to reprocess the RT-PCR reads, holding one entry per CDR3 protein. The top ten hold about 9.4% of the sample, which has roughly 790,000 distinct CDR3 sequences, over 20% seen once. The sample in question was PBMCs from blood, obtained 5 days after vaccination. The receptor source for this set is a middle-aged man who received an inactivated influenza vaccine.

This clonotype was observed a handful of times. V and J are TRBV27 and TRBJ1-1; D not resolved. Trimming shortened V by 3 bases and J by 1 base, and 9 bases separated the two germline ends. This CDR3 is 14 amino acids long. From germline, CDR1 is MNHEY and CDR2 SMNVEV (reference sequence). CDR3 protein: CASSLLFGNTEAFF. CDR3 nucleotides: TGTGCCAGCAGTTTGCTTTTCGGGAACACTGAAGCTTTCTTT.

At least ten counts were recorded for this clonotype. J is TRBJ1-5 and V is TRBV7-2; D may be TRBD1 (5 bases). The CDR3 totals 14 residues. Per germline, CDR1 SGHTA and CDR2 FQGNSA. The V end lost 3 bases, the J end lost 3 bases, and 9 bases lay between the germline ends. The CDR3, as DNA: TGTGCCAGCAGCTTGGGGGACCTCAATCAGCCCCAGCATTTT. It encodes CASSLGDLNQPQHF.

The CDR3 region has the DNA TGTGCCAGCAATTTGGACAGCGGAAGCTCCTACAATGAGCAGTTCTTC. The encoded protein is CASNLDSGSSYNEQFF. The V call is TRBV28, the J call TRBJ2-1; perhaps TRBD1 as D (6 bases). The CDR3 is made up of 16 amino acids. Trimming took off 7 bases at V and 0 bases at J, with 16 bases between the two ends. Per germline, CDR1 MDHEN and CDR2 SYDVKM.

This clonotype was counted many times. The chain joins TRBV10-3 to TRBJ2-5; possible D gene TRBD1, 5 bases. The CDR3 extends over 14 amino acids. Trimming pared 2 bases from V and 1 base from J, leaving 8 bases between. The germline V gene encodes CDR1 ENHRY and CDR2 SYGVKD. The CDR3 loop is CAISEPTVQETQYF. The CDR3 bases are TGTGCCATCAGTGAGCCGACAGTCCAAGAGACCCAGTACTTC.

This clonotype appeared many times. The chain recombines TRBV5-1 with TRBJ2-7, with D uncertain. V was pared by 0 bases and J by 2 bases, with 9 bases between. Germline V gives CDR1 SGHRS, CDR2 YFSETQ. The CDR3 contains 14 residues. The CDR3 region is CASSLAVGPYEQYF. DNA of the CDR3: TGCGCCAGCAGCTTGGCCGTTGGCCCCTACGAGCAGTACTTC.